This T cell receptor (beta chain) was profiled in a study of T cells in Graves' hyperthyroidism and ophthalmopathy. V dropped 4 bases and J dropped 3 bases, with 11 bases sitting between them. In germline, CDR1 is KGHSH, CDR2 LQKENI. The CDR3 is 14 residues long. Authors of the study amplified TCR beta CDR3 regions from RNA transcripts. The HTBI primer set drove a first-round RT-PCR of the TCR CDR3. Using its own MiXCR run on the multiplex PCR reads, TCRdb lists one record per CDR3 protein. Of some 620,000 distinct CDR3 sequences listed, around 16% are singletons. Graves' hyperthyroidism qualified as stable when ophthalmopathy did not progress within 18 months. This clonotype came up many times.

The sequencing input was blood. The rearrangement joins TRBV18 to TRBJ2-3, with TRBD2 as a possible D gene (6 bases). This clonotype originated in a young woman with Graves' hyperthyroidism. The chain's CDR3 is CASSRRRETDTQYF. The CDR3 region has the DNA TGTGCCAGCTCACGGCGGAGGGAGACAGATACGCAGTATTTT.